These T cell receptor beta chains were read from a single sample in a study of CD8 T cells in ankylosing spondylitis. In TCRdb, the 5' RACE reads were re-called with MiXCR into one record per CDR3 protein. The sample contains just under 550,000 distinct CDR3 sequences, over 9.5% of which appear only once. Sequencing used blood, either unsorted or a sorted T cell fraction (not recorded which). The source is a male donor with ankylosing spondylitis. Each CDR3 is given with its conserved first and last residue. The order of the fields is D gene, clone size, V gene, J gene, CDR3 protein, CDR3 DNA. The D gene is left open where the match is weak. For some rows the clone size is stated as once, few or many, or as a class when expanded; others skip it.

TRBD2	few	TRBV12-3/TRBV12-4	TRBJ2-1	CASSHRSKSKLAELYNEQFF	TGTGCCAGCAGCCACCGCTCCAAATCAAAACTAGCGGAACTCTACAATGAGCAGTTCTTC
TRBD2	.	TRBV20-1	TRBJ2-5	CSAGSGSPETQYF	TGCAGTGCTGGTAGCGGGAGTCCGGAGACCCAGTACTTC
.	.	TRBV12-3/TRBV12-4	TRBJ2-5	CASSFSGAEAETQYF	TGTGCCAGCAGTTTTAGTGGGGCCGAGGCAGAGACCCAGTACTTC
TRBD2	few	TRBV24-1	TRBJ2-1	CATSDPGLAGGGYNEQFF	TGTGCCACCAGTGACCCGGGACTAGCGGGAGGGGGCTACAATGAGCAGTTCTTC
.	many	TRBV27	TRBJ2-5	CASSLSPGGWETQYF	TGTGCCAGCAGTTTATCTCCCGGCGGCTGGGAGACCCAGTACTTC
TRBD1	many	TRBV25-1	TRBJ2-7	CASSELGQGYSYEQYF	TGTGCCAGCAGTGAACTGGGACAGGGATATTCCTACGAGCAGTACTTC
TRBD2	.	TRBV3-1	TRBJ2-1	CASSQGLAGDYEQFF	TGTGCCAGCAGCCAAGGACTAGCGGGAGACTATGAGCAGTTCTTC
.	many	TRBV9	TRBJ2-1	CASSKMSSYNEQFF	TGTGCCAGCAGCAAGATGAGCTCCTACAATGAGCAGTTCTTC
.	.	TRBV7-9	TRBJ2-5	CASSNRLGDQETQYF	TGTGCCAGCAGCAACCGGCTTGGAGACCAAGAGACCCAGTACTTC
TRBD2	.	TRBV20-1	TRBJ2-7	CSAGGVAGAYEQYF	TGCAGTGCTGGGGGGGTAGCGGGCGCCTACGAGCAGTACTTC
TRBD1	.	TRBV27	TRBJ2-7	CASSPYDRASYEQYF	TGTGCCAGCAGCCCTTATGACAGGGCCTCCTACGAGCAGTACTTC
TRBD2	.	TRBV29-1	TRBJ2-1	CSAGTSGDNEQFF	TGCAGCGCAGGGACTAGCGGTGACAATGAGCAGTTCTTC